The next 23 T cell receptor beta chains were all read from a single sample in a study of patients and donors after allogeneic stem cell transplantation. TCRdb re-analysed the RT-PCR reads in MiXCR, keeping a single row per CDR3 protein. The table lists more than 2,500 distinct CDR3 sequences, 5% to 6.5% of them singletons. Sequenced sample: blood, either unsorted or a sorted T cell fraction (not recorded which). These receptors all stem from a human donor who was either an allogeneic HSCT recipient or a stem cell or donor lymphocyte infusion donor (not recorded which). It is not recorded whose cells these are; they may come from a transplant donor.

J is TRBJ2-5 and V is TRBV5-1; the match to TRBD2 covers 13 bases. Germline V gene lookup returns CDR1 SGHRS and CDR2 YFSETQ. The CDR3 totals 16 residues. V gave up 4 bases and J gave up 5 bases; unmatched junction bases: 8. The CDR3 loop is CASSPRTSGSGETQYF. The CDR3 DNA sequence: TGCGCCAGCAGCCCGCGGACTAGCGGGAGTGGTGAGACCCAGTACTTC.

Sample share makes this clonotype medium-sized. The chain recombines TRBV5-1 with TRBJ2-1, with D maybe TRBD2 (6 bases). From germline, CDR1 is SGHRS and CDR2 YFSETQ. This CDR3 has 13 amino acids. V was pared by 7 bases and J by 3 bases, with 11 bases between. This CDR3 reads CASRPSDYNEQFF. In DNA form, the CDR3 reads TGCGCCAGCCGCCCTAGCGACTACAATGAGCAGTTCTTC. The entire variable domain, with the rest obtained from reference TRBV5-1 and TRBJ2-1, is as follows: KAGVTQTPRYLIKTRGQQVTLSCSPISGHRSVSWYQQTPGQGLQFLFEYFSETQRNKGNFPGRFSGRQFSNSRSEMNVSTLELGDSALYLCASRPSDYNEQFFGPGTRLTVL.

In DNA, the CDR3 is TGCGCCAGCAAGGAGATAGGGGATGAAAAACTGTTTTTT. Protein: CASKEIGDEKLFF. The rearrangement joins TRBV10-2 to TRBJ1-4; possibly TRBD1 for D (5 bases). CDR3 length: 13 amino acids. Per germline, CDR1 WSHSY and CDR2 SAAADI. V was pared by 7 bases and J by 6 bases, with 12 bases between.

This clonotype came up a few times. The chain joins TRBV18 to TRBJ2-6; D unresolved. This CDR3 region has 16 residues. The V gene's germline CDR1 is KGHSH and CDR2 LQKENI. V lost 5 bases and J lost 0, with 11 bases in between. CDR3 amino acids: CASSFTGPSGANVLTF. DNA of the CDR3: TGTGCCAGCTCATTCACCGGGCCCTCTGGGGCCAACGTCCTGACTTTC. The complete variable domain, with remaining parts taken from reference TRBV18 and TRBJ2-6, reads NAGVMQNPRHLVRRRGQEARLRCSPMKGHSHVYWYRQLPEEGLKFMVYLQKENIIDESGMPKERFSAEFPKEGPSILRIQQVVRGDSAAYFCASSFTGPSGANVLTFGAGSRLTVL.

This clonotype is medium-sized in the sample. The chain combines TRBV18 with TRBJ1-1, with TRBD1 matching 8 bases. The length of the CDR3 is 14 residues. Losses at the gene ends were 5 bases for V and 1 base for J; bases not matched to a gene: 3. The V gene's germline CDR1 is KGHSH and CDR2 LQKENI. CDR3 DNA: TGTGCCAGCTCATGGGACAGGCAGAACACTGAAGCTTTCTTT. It yields the protein CASSWDRQNTEAFF.

By share, this clonotype ranks as medium-sized. The chain carries TRBV4-1 and TRBJ1-1; D is possibly TRBD1 (5 bases). CDR1 and CDR2 (germline): MGHRA, YSYEKL. V was clipped by 6 bases and J by 0 bases, with 11 bases between them. This CDR3 region has 14 residues. CDR3 coding DNA: TGCGCCAGCAGAGGGAGGACAATGAACACTGAAGCTTTCTTT. It specifies CASRGRTMNTEAFF.

By its share, this clonotype is medium-sized (0.01 to 0.1%). The chain links TRBV3-1 to TRBJ2-3; the match to TRBD2 covers 10 bases. Losses at the gene ends were 4 bases for V and 2 bases for J; bases not matched to a gene: 6. The length of the CDR3 is 16 residues. Germline V gene sequence: CDR1 LGHDT, CDR2 YNNKEL (reference sequence). The CDR3 region is CASSLRTSGYTDTQYF. The CDR3 bases are TGTGCCAGCAGCCTCCGGACTAGCGGATACACAGATACGCAGTATTTT.

In its sample, this clonotype is medium-sized. This chain connects TRBV12-3 or TRBV12-4 to TRBJ1-1; tentatively, D is TRBD1 (5 bases). CDR3 length: 14 residues. V dropped 5 bases and J dropped 6 bases, with 16 bases sitting between them. CDR3 loop: CASSLREDGPEAFF. Here the CDR3 DNA reads TGTGCCAGCAGTCTCAGGGAGGACGGGCCTGAAGCTTTCTTT.

Relative to its sample, this clonotype is medium-sized. The chain combines TRBV15 with TRBJ2-2, with TRBD2 as a possible D gene (6 bases). Per the germline V gene, CDR1 is LNHNV and CDR2 is YYDKDF (reference sequence). Deletions cut 5 bases from V and 5 bases from J, with 12 bases between. This CDR3 is built from 14 residues. CDR3 DNA sequence: TGTGCCACCAGCCCGACTAGGTCAACCGGGGAGCTGTTTTTT. Residues: CATSPTRSTGELFF.

The gene calls are TRBV19 and TRBJ1-1; D gene uncertain. The germline gives CDR1 LNHDA, CDR2 SQIVND (reference sequence). V shed 1 base and J shed 1 base, with 4 bases lying between them. This CDR3 is 13 amino acids long. CDR3 coding DNA: TGTGCCAGTAGTATAGGGGAGAACACTGAAGCTTTCTTT. Translation gives CASSIGENTEAFF.

By its share, this clonotype is medium-sized. The V gene is TRBV12-3 or TRBV12-4, the J gene TRBJ1-1; D ambiguous. The V end was cut by 3 bases, the J end by 3 bases, with 17 bases between. The CDR3 spans 16 residues. DNA for the CDR3: TGTGCCAGCAGTTTGACGCGCATTACCCTTTACACTGAAGCTTTCTTT. This sequence encodes CASSLTRITLYTEAFF.

The chain recombines TRBV5-1 with TRBJ1-2; maybe TRBD1 (5 bases). There are 14 residues in the CDR3. Trimming pared 4 bases from V and 6 bases from J, leaving 16 bases between. Germline V gives CDR1 SGHRS, CDR2 YFSETQ. The CDR3 is CASSPLRGVDGYTF. CDR3 bases: TGCGCCAGCAGCCCCCTCAGAGGGGTGGATGGCTACACCTTC.

By sample fraction, this clonotype is medium-sized. The chain employs TRBV2 and TRBJ2-3, with 15 bases that match TRBD2. V gave up 5 bases and J gave up 5 bases; unmatched junction bases: 2. Germline values: CDR1 SNHLY, CDR2 FYNNEI. This CDR3 has 15 residues. This CDR3 reads CASSTGLAGGDTQYF. The DNA for the CDR3 is TGTGCCAGCAGTACGGGACTAGCGGGAGGAGATACGCAGTATTTT.

The chain is built from TRBV7-2 and TRBJ2-3, with D perhaps matching TRBD2 (5 bases). Between the trimmed V and J ends, which lost 5 bases and 6 bases, there was a span of 15 bases. CDR1 is SGHTA and CDR2 is FQGNSA in the germline V gene. This CDR3 is 14 amino acids long. The CDR3 nucleotides read TGTGCCAGCAGCCCCGGAGGTAGCGTCGATACGCAGTATTTT. The encoded protein is CASSPGGSVDTQYF.

Sample share makes this clonotype medium-sized (0.01 to 0.1%). V usage is TRBV9 and J usage is TRBJ2-7; 7 nucleotides line up with TRBD1. V trimming: 3 bases; J trimming: 2 bases; junction bases outside the gene matches: 2. The CDR3 has 13 amino acids. Germline loops: CDR1 SGDLS, CDR2 YYNGEE. Here the CDR3 reads CASSAQGAYEQYF. For the CDR3, the DNA is TGTGCCAGCAGCGCCCAGGGGGCCTACGAGCAGTACTTC.

This clonotype showed up just a few times. The gene calls are TRBV6-5 and TRBJ2-6; D perhaps matches TRBD1 (6 bases). CDR1 and CDR2 from the germline V gene are MNHEY and SVGAGI. Trimming took 10 bases from V and 1 from J, leaving 11 bases between them. CDR3 length equals 14 residues. The CDR3 sequence: CATPRGSGANVLTF. The CDR3 nucleotides are TGTGCCACCCCCAGGGGTTCTGGGGCCAACGTCCTGACTTTC.

By frequency in the sample, this clonotype is medium-sized. The rearrangement uses TRBV6-2 or TRBV6-3 and TRBJ2-7; the match to TRBD2 covers 8 bases. Looked up from germline, CDR1 is MNHEY and CDR2 is SVGEGT. V lost 4 bases and J lost 0; bases outside the gene matches: 5. This CDR3 has 15 amino acids. The CDR3 DNA follows: TGTGCCAGCAGTTCTGCGGGAGGCGGCTCCTACGAGCAGTACTTC. It yields the protein CASSSAGGGSYEQYF.

In its sample, this clonotype is medium-sized. The chain joins TRBV5-6 to TRBJ2-1; 11 bases agree with TRBD2. Trimming removed 2 bases from V and 12 bases from J; junction bases left unmatched: 7. Looked up from germline, CDR1 is SGHDT and CDR2 is YYEEEE. The CDR3 totals 14 residues. The CDR3 loop is CASSFLTSGSRQFF. CDR3 in DNA: TGTGCCAGCAGCTTCCTTACTAGCGGGAGCCGGCAGTTCTTC.

By frequency in the sample, this clonotype is medium-sized. The rearrangement joins TRBV18 to TRBJ1-3, with D possibly matching TRBD1 (6 bases). The CDR3 spans 16 residues. Trimming took off 6 bases at V and 2 bases at J, with 17 bases between the two ends. Germline loops: CDR1 KGHSH, CDR2 LQKENI. This chain's CDR3 is CASSTGRESAGNTIYF. DNA of the CDR3: TGTGCCAGCTCTACAGGGCGGGAATCGGCTGGAAACACCATATATTTT.

In this sample, this clonotype is medium-sized. The chain couples TRBV7-2 to TRBJ2-1, with D possibly matching TRBD2 (6 bases). V was cut by 4 bases and J by 9 bases, with 16 bases left in between. This CDR3 is 14 amino acids long. The germline CDR1 and CDR2 sequences are SGHTA and FQGNSA. The CDR3 loop is CASSWGGEPLEQFF. The CDR3 nucleotides read TGTGCCAGCAGCTGGGGAGGAGAGCCGCTTGAGCAGTTCTTC. Combining the CDR3 with reference TRBV7-2 and TRBJ2-1 gives the whole variable domain GAGVSQSPSNKVTEKGKDVELRCDPISGHTALYWYRQSLGQGLEFLIYFQGNSAPDKSGLPSDRFSAERTGGSVSTLTIQRTQQEDSAVYLCASSWGGEPLEQFFGPGTRLTVL.

This clonotype is classed as large. The V and J genes are TRBV6-6 and TRBJ2-7; the D is unclear. V lost 3 bases to trimming and J lost 2 bases, with 8 bases between them. Germline V gives CDR1 MNHNY, CDR2 SVGAGI (reference sequence). The CDR3 is 13 amino acids. The CDR3 loop reads CASSYAATYEQYF. For the CDR3, the DNA is TGTGCCAGCAGTTATGCGGCCACCTACGAGCAGTACTTC.

In its sample, this clonotype is medium-sized (0.01 to 0.1%). The chain recombines TRBV20-1 with TRBJ2-1, with unresolved D. CDR3 length: 11 amino acids. V shed 0 bases and J shed 8 bases, with 5 bases lying between them. The germline CDR1 and CDR2 sequences are DFQATT and SNEGSKA (reference sequence). The CDR3 DNA follows: TGCAGTGCTAGAGATGACCATGAGCAGTTCTTC. This codes for CSARDDHEQFF.

V is TRBV9 and J is TRBJ2-3; D possibly matches TRBD1 or TRBD2 (5 bases each). This CDR3 is built from 17 residues. Trimming took off 3 bases at V and 5 bases at J, with 22 bases between the two ends. Looked up from germline, CDR1 is SGDLS and CDR2 is YYNGEE. CDR3 DNA sequence: TGTGCCAGCAGCGCCCATCCCGGGGCACAACGAGGAGATACGCAGTATTTT. Amino acids: CASSAHPGAQRGDTQYF.